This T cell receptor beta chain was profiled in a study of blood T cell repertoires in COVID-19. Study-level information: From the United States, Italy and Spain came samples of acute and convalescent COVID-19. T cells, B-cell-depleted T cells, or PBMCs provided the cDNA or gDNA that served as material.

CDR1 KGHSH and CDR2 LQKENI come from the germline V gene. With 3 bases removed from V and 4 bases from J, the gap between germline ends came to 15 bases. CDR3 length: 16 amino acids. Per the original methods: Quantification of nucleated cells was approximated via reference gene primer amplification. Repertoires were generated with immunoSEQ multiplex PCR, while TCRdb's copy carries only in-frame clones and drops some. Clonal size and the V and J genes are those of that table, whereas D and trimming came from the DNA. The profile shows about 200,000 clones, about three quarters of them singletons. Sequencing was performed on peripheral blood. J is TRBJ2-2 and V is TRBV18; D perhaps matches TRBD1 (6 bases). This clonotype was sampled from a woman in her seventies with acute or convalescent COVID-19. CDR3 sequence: CASSPDRVWGTGELFF. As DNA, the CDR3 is TGTGCCAGCTCACCGGACAGAGTTTGGGGCACCGGGGAGCTGTTTTTT.